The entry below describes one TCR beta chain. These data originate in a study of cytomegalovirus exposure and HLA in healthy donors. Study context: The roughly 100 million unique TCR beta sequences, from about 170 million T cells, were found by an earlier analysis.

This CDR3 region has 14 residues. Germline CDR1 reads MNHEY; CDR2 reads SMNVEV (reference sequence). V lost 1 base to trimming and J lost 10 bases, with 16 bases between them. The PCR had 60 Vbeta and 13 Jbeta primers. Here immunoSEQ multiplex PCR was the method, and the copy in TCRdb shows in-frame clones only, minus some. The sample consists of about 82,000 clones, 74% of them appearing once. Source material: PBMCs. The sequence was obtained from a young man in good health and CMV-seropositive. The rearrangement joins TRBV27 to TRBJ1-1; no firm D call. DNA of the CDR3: TGTGCCAGCAGTTTATACGCCGAAAGCAGCGGAGCTTTCTTT. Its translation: CASSLYAESSGAFF.